This entry features one T cell receptor (beta chain) sequence. These data come from a study of blood T cell repertoires in COVID-19. This CDR3 region has 14 residues. Germline V gene data show CDR1 as SGHRS and CDR2 as YFSETQ. V lost 4 bases, J lost 1 base, and 11 bases lay in between. Some clones are missing from TCRdb's copy, which holds only in-frame ones; the method was immunoSEQ multiplex PCR. The sample yields over 60,000 clones, more than 90% seen once. The sample taken for sequencing was peripheral blood. The V call is TRBV5-1, the J call TRBJ1-2, with D perhaps TRBD1 (6 bases). The receptor was derived from an elderly woman with active or convalescent COVID-19. CDR3 region: CASSPGTNNYGYTF. The CDR3 coding sequence is TGCGCCAGCAGCCCCGGGACAAATAACTATGGCTACACCTTC.